This note documents a single T cell receptor beta chain sequence. The data were obtained in a study of blood T cell repertoires in COVID-19. Study-wide context: COVID-19 samples, acute and convalescent, were from the United States, Italy and Spain. From T cells, B-cell-depleted T cells, or PBMCs came the material, which was cDNA or gDNA.

The CDR3 has 14 residues. Under the authors' procedure: Estimation of nucleated cell counts relied on the amplification of reference gene primers. Assay: immunoSEQ multiplex PCR; the TCRdb copy retains only in-frame clones and omits some. The V and J calls and the clone size are those of that table, but D and trimming were determined from the DNA. Here the sample spans a few hundred thousand clones, 88% being singletons. Seattle enrolled patients during active infection and tracked them longitudinally. The sequenced material came from peripheral blood. This rearrangement joins TRBV21-1 to TRBJ2-7; the table's D gene call, TRBD1, was not cross checked with the DNA. TRBV21-1 is termed a pseudogene. The source is a woman in her 30s with COVID-19, enrolled during active disease. This CDR3 reads CASSTTGWNYEQYF. In DNA form, the CDR3 reads TGTGCCAGCAGCACTACAGGGTGGAACTACGAGCAGTACTTC.